Following are 19 T cell receptor beta chains from one sample sequenced in a study of beta chain features in type 1 diabetes. Sequenced material consisted of expressed TCRB transcripts (all of the isolated RNA was reverse transcribed). The method was immunoSEQ multiplex PCR; TCRdb's version includes in-frame clones alone and lacks a portion of them. The table lists some 44,000 clones, approximately 56% of them singletons. Sequenced sample: Tregs from blood. The receptors derive from a woman younger than 30 in good health.

The rearrangement joins TRBV28 to TRBJ1-2; 10 bases agree with TRBD1. The CDR3 has 14 amino acids. The germline V gene encodes CDR1 MDHEN and CDR2 SYDVKM. The ends lost 5 bases at V and 9 bases at J; junction bases unmatched: 9. The CDR3 DNA reads TGTGCCAGCAGTGCCCGGACAGGGGGAAGAAGCTACACCTTC. It specifies CASSARTGGRSYTF.

The genes are TRBV20-1 and TRBJ1-2, with 8 bases matching TRBD1. The CDR3 loop spans 11 amino acids. Germline CDR1 DFQATT, CDR2 SNEGSKA (reference sequence). The ends lost 6 bases at V and 8 bases at J; junction bases unmatched: 5. The CDR3 region is CSAGQGGGYTF. CDR3 DNA sequence: TGCAGTGCAGGACAGGGTGGGGGCTACACCTTC.

The table lists this clone with a few counts. The V and J genes are TRBV28 and TRBJ1-5; D not certain. The germline CDR1 and CDR2 sequences are MDHEN and SYDVKM. The CDR3 extends over 14 amino acids. With 9 bases removed from V and 2 bases from J, the gap between germline ends came to 14 bases. The DNA for the CDR3 is TGTGCCAGTGGCGAGGAGTATGGCAATCAGCCCCAGCATTTT. This gives the protein CASGEEYGNQPQHF.

This clone was seen many times. The chain couples TRBV6-6 to TRBJ2-1; maybe TRBD1 (6 bases). Deletions cut 4 bases from V and 5 bases from J, with 15 bases between. This CDR3 comprises 15 residues. Germline-derived CDR1 and CDR2 are MNHNY and SVGAGI (reference sequence). The CDR3 region is CASSFPRDNDNEQFF. The CDR3 bases are TGTGCCAGCAGTTTCCCTCGGGACAATGACAATGAGCAGTTCTTC.

The chain combines TRBV30 with TRBJ1-6; 7 nucleotides align to TRBD1. The germline V gene has CDR1 GTSNPN and CDR2 SVGIG (reference sequence). The CDR3 spans 12 residues. The V segment lost 8 bases and the J segment 9 bases; nucleotides outside the gene matches: 7. The CDR3 DNA follows: TGTGCCACCGACAGGGATTTTTCACCCCTCCACTTT. Translated, it gives CATDRDFSPLHF.

Only a few counts were recorded for this clone. The chain links TRBV4-2 to TRBJ2-3; 7 positions agree with TRBD2. V lost 0 bases to trimming and J lost 4 bases; unmatched junction nucleotides: 4. This CDR3 is built from 15 residues. CDR1 is LGHNA, CDR2 YNFKEQ, per germline. In DNA form, the CDR3 reads TGTGCCAGCAGCCAAGACCAGACTAGCTCAGATACGCAGTATTTT. Translation gives CASSQDQTSSDTQYF.

The chain links TRBV4-1 to TRBJ2-6; 7 bases match TRBD2. This CDR3 region has 16 residues. The junction had 5 bases not matched to a gene; V was cut back by 5 bases and J by 1 base. Germline V lookup: CDR1 MGHRA, CDR2 YSYEKL. The CDR3 region is CASSFWGGSGANVLTF. The CDR3 DNA reads TGCGCCAGCAGCTTCTGGGGGGGGTCTGGGGCCAACGTCCTGACTTTC.

The rearrangement joins TRBV7-2 to TRBJ2-2; 10 positions match TRBD2. Germline lookup yields CDR1 SGHTA and CDR2 FQGNSA. The CDR3 is 18 residues long. The ends lost 4 bases at V and 5 bases at J; junction bases unmatched: 13. DNA for the CDR3: TGTGCCAGCAGCTGGTCAAGCGGGAGGGCCAGAGGGACCGGGGAGCTGTTTTTT. Translation: CASSWSSGRARGTGELFF.

This clone has just a few counts. The genes are TRBV27 and TRBJ1-5; 7 nucleotides agree with TRBD1. V lost 6 bases to trimming and J lost 4 bases; unmatched junction nucleotides: 6. This CDR3 has 14 amino acids. Germline V lookup: CDR1 MNHEY, CDR2 SMNVEV (reference sequence). The CDR3, as DNA: TGTGCCAGCAGCCGACAGGGAGGAAATCAGCCCCAGCATTTT. This codes for CASSRQGGNQPQHF.

The chain has TRBV27 and TRBJ2-1; D remains unclear. The CDR3 has 14 residues. With 3 bases removed from V and 2 bases from J, the gap between germline ends came to 8 bases. CDR1 MNHEY and CDR2 SMNVEV come from the germline V gene (reference sequence). CDR3 nucleotide sequence: TGTGCCAGCAGTTTCCAGCTAGCCTACAATGAGCAGTTCTTC. Translation: CASSFQLAYNEQFF.

The rearrangement uses TRBV6-6 and TRBJ1-6; D gene ambiguous. V was shortened by 6 bases and J by 6 bases, with 9 bases between the two germline ends. Germline V lookup: CDR1 MNHNY, CDR2 SVGAGI (reference sequence). CDR3 size: 13 residues. The CDR3, as DNA: TGTGCCAGCAGCCGAAGCTCTAATTCACCCCTCCACTTT. It translates to CASSRSSNSPLHF.

This clone has just a few counts. The chain uses TRBV6-1 and TRBJ2-7, with 11 bases identical to TRBD2. From germline, CDR1 is MNHNS and CDR2 SASEGT. The CDR3 is 15 residues long. J lost 7 bases, V lost 2 bases, and 7 bases had no gene match. CDR3 coding DNA: TGTGCCAGCAGTGAACCTGGGACTAGCGGTTATGAGCAGTACTTC. It codes for CASSEPGTSGYEQYF.

This chain links TRBV6-5 with TRBJ2-3, with TRBD1 matching 8 bases. J was trimmed by 2 bases and V by 5 bases; bases with no gene match: 3. The CDR3 length is 14 residues. CDR1 is MNHEY, CDR2 SVGAGI, per germline. The CDR3 loop reads CASSGQGLTDTQYF. In DNA, the CDR3 is TGTGCCAGCAGTGGACAGGGTCTCACAGATACGCAGTATTTT.

The chain uses TRBV29-1 and TRBJ2-5, with D unresolved. The J call is in doubt because the DNA end fits TRBJ2-7 better. The CDR3 has 14 amino acids. Germline V lookup: CDR1 SQVTM, CDR2 ANQGSEA. The CDR3 region has the DNA TGCAGCGCCGTTATCGGCGCGACGTCAGGCGAGCAGTACTTC. Encoded protein: CSAVIGATSGEQYF.

This chain uses TRBV6-5 with TRBJ2-1, with 11 nucleotides matching TRBD2. Germline loops: CDR1 MNHEY, CDR2 SVGAGI. The CDR3 has 16 amino acids. The J segment lost 10 bases and the V segment lost 4 bases, leaving 12 bases of the junction unmatched. The CDR3 bases are TGTGCCAGCAGTTCCTTTAGCGGGAGGGCATATGGCGAGCAGTTCTTC. Amino acid sequence: CASSSFSGRAYGEQFF.

The chain employs TRBV30 and TRBJ2-7; D is unclear. CDR1 is GTSNPN, CDR2 SVGIG, per germline (reference sequence). V was trimmed by 0 bases and J by 0 bases, leaving 12 bases between them. The CDR3 runs 15 residues. CDR3: CAWSVRWRSSYEQYF. The CDR3 DNA reads as TGTGCCTGGAGTGTAAGGTGGCGGAGCTCCTACGAGCAGTACTTC.

The V call is TRBV7-8, the J call TRBJ2-3; TRBD2 agrees at 9 bases. V lost 1 base and J lost 2; bases outside the gene matches: 7. The V gene's germline CDR1 is SGHVS and CDR2 FQNEAQ. This CDR3 is built from 17 residues. The CDR3 region is CASSLGLAGPVTDTQYF. Written as DNA, the CDR3 is TGTGCCAGCAGCTTAGGGCTAGCGGGACCGGTCACAGATACGCAGTATTTT. Full variable domain (rest looked up from reference TRBV7-8 and TRBJ2-3): GAGVSQSPRYKVAKRGQDVALRCDPISGHVSLFWYQQALGQGPEFLTYFQNEAQLDKSGLPSDRFFAERPEGSVSTLKIQRTQQEDSAVYLCASSLGLAGPVTDTQYFGPGTRLTVL.

The chain combines TRBV6-5 with TRBJ2-7; D is possibly TRBD1 (6 bases). The V end lost 6 bases, the J end lost 5 bases, and 8 bases lay between the germline ends. Germline V gene data show CDR1 as MNHEY and CDR2 as SVGAGI. This CDR3 is built from 11 residues. DNA for the CDR3: TGTGCCAGCAGGCACAGGGACGAGCAGTACTTC. Protein product: CASRHRDEQYF.

The CDR3 region has the DNA TGTGCCAGCAGCCAAATGCAGCTAGCCGAAGCTTTCTTT. As protein: CASSQMQLAEAFF. J is TRBJ1-1 and V is TRBV14, with D hard to call. Trimming stripped 2 bases from V and 8 bases from J, with 12 bases between. This CDR3 is 13 amino acids long. Germline assignment: CDR1 SGHDN and CDR2 FVKESK.